This TCR beta chain was profiled in a study of graft-versus-host responses after intestinal transplantation. About the study: Induction with anti-thymocyte globulin, then tacrolimus and steroids for about 3 years, was given to all recipients. General observations from the study: The marrow of recipients harbored GvH clones, and ileum or blood showed some of them first. Within allografts, high graft-versus-host to host-versus-graft clonal ratios were seen among patients with graft-donor T cell macrochimerism.

Worth noting for this clone: As yet, its antigen is unknown.

Here immunoSEQ multiplex PCR was the method, and the copy in TCRdb shows in-frame clones only, minus some. The table shows tens of thousands of clones, with roughly nine tenths occurring only once. In germline, CDR1 is ENHRY, CDR2 SYGVKD. The CDR3 length is 12 residues. Sequenced material: PBMCs, taken 300 to 320 days after intestinal transplant. The sequence came from a human patient who received an intestinal transplant, so some T cells may come from the graft donor. This sequence joins TRBV10-3 and TRBJ2-5; D not certain. The J call could be wrong; TRBJ2-7 is a better fit for the DNA end. The CDR3 sequence: CAISAGSYEQYF. CDR3 nucleotide sequence: TGTGCCATCAGTGCGGGTTCCTACGAGCAGTACTTC.